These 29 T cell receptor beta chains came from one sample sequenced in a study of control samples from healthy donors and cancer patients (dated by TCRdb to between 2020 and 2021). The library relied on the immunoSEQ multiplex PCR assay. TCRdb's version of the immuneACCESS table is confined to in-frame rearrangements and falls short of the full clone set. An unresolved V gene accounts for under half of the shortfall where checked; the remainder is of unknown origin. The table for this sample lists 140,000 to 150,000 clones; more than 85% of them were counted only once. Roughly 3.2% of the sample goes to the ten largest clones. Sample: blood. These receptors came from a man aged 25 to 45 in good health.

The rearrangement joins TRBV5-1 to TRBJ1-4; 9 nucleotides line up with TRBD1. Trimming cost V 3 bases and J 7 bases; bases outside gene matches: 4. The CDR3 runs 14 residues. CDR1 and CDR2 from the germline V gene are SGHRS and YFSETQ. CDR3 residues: CASSSRQGVEKLFF. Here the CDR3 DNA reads TGCGCCAGCAGCTCCCGACAGGGGGTTGAAAAACTGTTTTTT.

CDR3 region: CASSEQGRNSPLHF. For the CDR3, the DNA is TGTGCCAGCAGTGAACAGGGAAGGAATTCACCCCTCCACTTT. This chain connects TRBV2 to TRBJ1-6; weak D call: TRBD1 (5 bases). Trimming took 2 bases from V and 7 from J, leaving 9 bases between them. The CDR3 spans 14 residues. The V gene's germline CDR1 is SNHLY and CDR2 FYNNEI.

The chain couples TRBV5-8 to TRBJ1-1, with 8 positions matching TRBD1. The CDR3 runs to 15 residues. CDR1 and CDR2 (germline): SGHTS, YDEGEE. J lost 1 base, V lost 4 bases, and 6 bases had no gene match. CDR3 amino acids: CASSRRTGKNTEAFF. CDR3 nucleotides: TGTGCCAGCAGCAGACGGACAGGGAAGAACACTGAAGCTTTCTTT.

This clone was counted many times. CDR3 DNA: TGTGCCAGCAGTCCGCCGAGGGGCACTGAAGCTTTCTTT. Translation gives CASSPPRGTEAFF. The V call is TRBV28, the J call TRBJ1-1, with TRBD1 as a possible D gene (5 bases). Per germline, CDR1 MDHEN and CDR2 SYDVKM. The CDR3 has 13 residues. V lost 5 bases and J 4 bases, leaving 11 bases between the germline ends.

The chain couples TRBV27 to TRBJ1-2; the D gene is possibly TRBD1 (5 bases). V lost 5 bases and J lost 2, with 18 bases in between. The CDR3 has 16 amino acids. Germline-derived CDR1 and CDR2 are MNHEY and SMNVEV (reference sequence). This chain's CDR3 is CASSPSAAEGNYGYTF. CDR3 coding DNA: TGTGCCAGCAGTCCATCGGCCGCGGAGGGGAACTATGGCTACACCTTC.

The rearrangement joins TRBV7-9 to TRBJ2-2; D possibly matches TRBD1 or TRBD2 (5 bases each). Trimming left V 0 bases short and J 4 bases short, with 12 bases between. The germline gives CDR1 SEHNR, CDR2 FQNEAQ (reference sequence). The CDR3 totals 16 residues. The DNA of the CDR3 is TGTGCCAGCAGCTTAGCTGCAGAGGGGCTCACCGGGGAGCTGTTTTTT. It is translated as CASSLAAEGLTGELFF.

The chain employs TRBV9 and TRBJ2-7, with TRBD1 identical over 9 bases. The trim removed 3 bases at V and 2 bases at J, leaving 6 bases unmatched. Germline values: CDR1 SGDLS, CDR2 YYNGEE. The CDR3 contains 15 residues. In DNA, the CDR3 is TGTGCCAGCAGCGCACAGGGGGCGGGCGCCTACGAGCAGTACTTC. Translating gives CASSAQGAGAYEQYF.

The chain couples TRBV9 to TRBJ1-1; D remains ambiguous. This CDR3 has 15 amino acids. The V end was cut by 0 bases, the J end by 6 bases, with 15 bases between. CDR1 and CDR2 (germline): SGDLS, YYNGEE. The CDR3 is CASSVGEGREAEAFF. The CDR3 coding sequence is TGTGCCAGCAGCGTAGGTGAGGGCCGGGAGGCTGAAGCTTTCTTT.

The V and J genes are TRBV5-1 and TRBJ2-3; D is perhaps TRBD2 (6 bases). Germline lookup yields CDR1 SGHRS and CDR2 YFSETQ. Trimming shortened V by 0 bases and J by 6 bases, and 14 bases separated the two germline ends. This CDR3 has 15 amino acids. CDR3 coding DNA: TGCGCCAGCAGCTTGGGGCTTCGGGGGACGGATACGCAGTATTTT. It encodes CASSLGLRGTDTQYF.

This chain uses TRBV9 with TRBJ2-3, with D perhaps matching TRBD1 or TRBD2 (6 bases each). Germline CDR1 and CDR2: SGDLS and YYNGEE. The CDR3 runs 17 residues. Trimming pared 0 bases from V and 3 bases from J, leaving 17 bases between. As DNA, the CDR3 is TGTGCCAGCAGCGTAGTGGGGGGCTTGACGGGGACAGATACGCAGTATTTT. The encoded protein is CASSVVGGLTGTDTQYF.

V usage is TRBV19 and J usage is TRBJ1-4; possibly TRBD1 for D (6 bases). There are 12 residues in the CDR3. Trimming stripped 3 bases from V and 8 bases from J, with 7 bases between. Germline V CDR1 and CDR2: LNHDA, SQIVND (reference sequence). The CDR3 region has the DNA TGTGCCAGTAGTATTAGGGGGGAAAAACTGTTTTTT. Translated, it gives CASSIRGEKLFF.

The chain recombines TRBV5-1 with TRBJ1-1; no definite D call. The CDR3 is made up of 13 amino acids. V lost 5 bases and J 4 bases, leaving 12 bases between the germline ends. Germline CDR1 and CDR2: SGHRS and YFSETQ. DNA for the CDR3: TGCGCCAGCAGAATCGCAGGTAGCACTGAAGCTTTCTTT. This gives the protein CASRIAGSTEAFF.

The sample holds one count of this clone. The CDR3 spells CAISNIPGTVSGNTIYF. In nucleotides, the CDR3 is TGTGCCATCAGCAACATTCCCGGGACAGTCTCTGGAAACACCATATATTTT. The chain couples TRBV10-3 to TRBJ1-3; TRBD1 aligns across 7 bases. The CDR3 extends over 17 amino acids. Unmatched junction bases numbered 11, after V lost 6 bases and J lost 0 bases. In germline, CDR1 is ENHRY, CDR2 SYGVKD.

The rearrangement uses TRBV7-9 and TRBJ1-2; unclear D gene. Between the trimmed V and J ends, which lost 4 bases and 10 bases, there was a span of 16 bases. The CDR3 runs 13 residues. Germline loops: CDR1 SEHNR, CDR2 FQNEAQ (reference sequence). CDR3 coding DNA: TGTGCCAGCAGCTCATGGACGGCCTCCGACTACACCTTC. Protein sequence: CASSSWTASDYTF.

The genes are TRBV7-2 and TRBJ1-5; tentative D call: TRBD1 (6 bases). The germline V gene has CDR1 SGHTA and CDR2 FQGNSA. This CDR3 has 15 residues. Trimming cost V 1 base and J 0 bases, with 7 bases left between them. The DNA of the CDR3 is TGTGCCAGCAGCTTAGTGGGGGCTAGCAATCAGCCCCAGCATTTT. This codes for CASSLVGASNQPQHF.

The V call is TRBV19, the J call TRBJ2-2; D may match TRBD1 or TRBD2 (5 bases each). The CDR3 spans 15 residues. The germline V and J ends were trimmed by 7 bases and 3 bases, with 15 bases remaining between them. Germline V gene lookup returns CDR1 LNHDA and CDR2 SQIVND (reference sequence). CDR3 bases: TGTGCCAGTATGAGGGGTAACAGTCACACCGGGGAGCTGTTTTTT. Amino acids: CASMRGNSHTGELFF.

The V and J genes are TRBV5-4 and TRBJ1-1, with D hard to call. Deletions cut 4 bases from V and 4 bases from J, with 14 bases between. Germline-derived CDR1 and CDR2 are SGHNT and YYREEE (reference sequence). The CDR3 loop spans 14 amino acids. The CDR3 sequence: CASSVDARVTEAFF. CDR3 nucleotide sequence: TGTGCCAGCAGCGTTGACGCCCGAGTCACTGAAGCTTTCTTT.

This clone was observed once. The CDR3 is CATSSHRGLNPIDTQYF. The CDR3 bases are TGTGCCACCAGCAGTCACAGGGGGCTGAATCCTATAGATACGCAGTATTTT. The chain combines TRBV15 with TRBJ2-3; 9 nucleotides agree with TRBD1. Germline V lookup: CDR1 LNHNV, CDR2 YYDKDF (reference sequence). Losses at the gene ends were 3 bases for V and 5 bases for J; bases not matched to a gene: 12. CDR3 size: 17 residues.

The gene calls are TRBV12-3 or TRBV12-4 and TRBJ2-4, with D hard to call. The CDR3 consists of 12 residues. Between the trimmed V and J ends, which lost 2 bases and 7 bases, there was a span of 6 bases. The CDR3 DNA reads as TGTGCCAGCAGTTTAATGGTGAACATTCAGTACTTC. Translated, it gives CASSLMVNIQYF.

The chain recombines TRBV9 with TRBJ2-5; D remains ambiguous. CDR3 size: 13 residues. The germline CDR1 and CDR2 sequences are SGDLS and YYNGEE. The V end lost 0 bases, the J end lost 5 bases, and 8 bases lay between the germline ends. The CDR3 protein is CASSVGQVETQYF. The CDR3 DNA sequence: TGTGCCAGCAGCGTAGGGCAGGTGGAGACCCAGTACTTC.

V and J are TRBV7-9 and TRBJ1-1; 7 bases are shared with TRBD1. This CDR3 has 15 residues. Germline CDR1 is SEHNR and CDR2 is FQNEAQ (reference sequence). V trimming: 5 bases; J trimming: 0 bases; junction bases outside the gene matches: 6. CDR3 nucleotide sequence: TGTGCCAGCAGCCAAACACAGGGGATGAACACTGAAGCTTTCTTT. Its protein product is CASSQTQGMNTEAFF. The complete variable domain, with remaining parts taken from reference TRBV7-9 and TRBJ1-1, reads DTGVSQNPRHKITKRGQNVTFRCDPISEHNRLYWYRQTLGQGPEFLTYFQNEAQLEKSRLLSDRFSAERPKGSFSTLEIQRTEQGDSAMYLCASSQTQGMNTEAFFGQGTRLTVV.

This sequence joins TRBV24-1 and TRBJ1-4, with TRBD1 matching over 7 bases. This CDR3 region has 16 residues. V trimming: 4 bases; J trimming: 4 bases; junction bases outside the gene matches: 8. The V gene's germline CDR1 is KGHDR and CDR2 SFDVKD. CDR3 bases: TGTGCCACCAGTGAAGCAGGGGGAATAGGTAATGAAAAACTGTTTTTT. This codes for CATSEAGGIGNEKLFF.

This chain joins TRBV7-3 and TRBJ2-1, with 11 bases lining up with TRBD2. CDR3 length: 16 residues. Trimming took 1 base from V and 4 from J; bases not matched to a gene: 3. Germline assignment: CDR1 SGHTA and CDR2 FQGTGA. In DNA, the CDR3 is TGTGCCAGCAGCTTAAGAACTAGCGGGGGTTACAATGAGCAGTTCTTC. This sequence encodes CASSLRTSGGYNEQFF.

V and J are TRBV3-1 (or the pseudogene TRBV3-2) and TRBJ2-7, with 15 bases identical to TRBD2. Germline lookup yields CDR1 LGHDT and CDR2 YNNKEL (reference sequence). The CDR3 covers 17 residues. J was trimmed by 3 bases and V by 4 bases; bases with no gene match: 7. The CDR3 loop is CASSRTSGGASYYEQYF. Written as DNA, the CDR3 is TGTGCCAGCAGCCGGACTAGCGGGGGGGCCTCTTACTACGAGCAGTACTTC.

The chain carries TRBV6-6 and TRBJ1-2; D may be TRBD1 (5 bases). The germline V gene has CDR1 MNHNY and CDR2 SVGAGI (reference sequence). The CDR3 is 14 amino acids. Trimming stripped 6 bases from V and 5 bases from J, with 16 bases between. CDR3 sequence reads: CASSPLDGGYGYTF. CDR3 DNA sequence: TGTGCCAGCAGCCCCCTCGATGGGGGATATGGCTACACCTTC.

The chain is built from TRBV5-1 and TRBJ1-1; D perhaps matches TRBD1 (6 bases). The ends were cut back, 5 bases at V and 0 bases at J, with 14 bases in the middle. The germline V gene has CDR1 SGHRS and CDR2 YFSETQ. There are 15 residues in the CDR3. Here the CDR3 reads CASRNRTVMNTEAFF. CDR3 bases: TGCGCCAGCAGGAATAGGACAGTTATGAACACTGAAGCTTTCTTT.

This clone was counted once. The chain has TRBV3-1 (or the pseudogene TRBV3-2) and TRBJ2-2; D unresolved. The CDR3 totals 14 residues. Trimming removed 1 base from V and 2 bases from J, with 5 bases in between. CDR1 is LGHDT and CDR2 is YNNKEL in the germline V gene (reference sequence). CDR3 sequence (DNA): TGTGCCAGCAGCCAAGCGGAAAACACCGGGGAGCTGTTTTTT. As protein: CASSQAENTGELFF.

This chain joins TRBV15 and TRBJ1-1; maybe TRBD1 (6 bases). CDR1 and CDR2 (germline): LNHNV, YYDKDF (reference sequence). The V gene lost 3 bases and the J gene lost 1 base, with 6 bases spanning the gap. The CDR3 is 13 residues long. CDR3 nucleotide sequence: TGTGCCACCAGCAGGACAGGGAACACTGAAGCTTTCTTT. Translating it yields CATSRTGNTEAFF.

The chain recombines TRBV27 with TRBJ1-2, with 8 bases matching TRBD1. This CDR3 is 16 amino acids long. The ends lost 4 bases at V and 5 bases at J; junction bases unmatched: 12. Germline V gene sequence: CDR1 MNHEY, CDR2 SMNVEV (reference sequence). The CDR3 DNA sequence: TGTGCCAGCAGTTCCTTAGGGACAGGCGCTCAGTATGGCTACACCTTC. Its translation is CASSSLGTGAQYGYTF.